These 24 T cell receptor beta chains came from one sample sequenced in a study of graft-versus-host responses after intestinal transplantation. The method was immunoSEQ multiplex PCR; TCRdb's version includes in-frame clones alone and lacks a portion of them. The data hold about 10,000 clones, with 90% to 95% observed a single time. Sequencing used bone marrow, obtained about 500 days after intestinal transplantation. These receptors were collected from a human patient who received an intestinal transplant, so some T cells may come from the graft donor.

This rearrangement joins TRBV7-9 to TRBJ2-5; D possibly uses TRBD1 or TRBD2 (7 bases each). Germline CDR1 SEHNR, CDR2 FQNEAQ (reference sequence). V dropped 6 bases and J dropped 5 bases, with 19 bases sitting between them. The CDR3 contains 15 residues. The CDR3 here is CASRRDSGLGETQYF. The CDR3 nucleotides are TGTGCCAGCAGGCGGGACAGTGGACTAGGCGAGACCCAGTACTTC. The whole variable domain, filled in from reference TRBV7-9 and TRBJ2-5, reads DTGVSQNPRHKITKRGQNVTFRCDPISEHNRLYWYRQTLGQGPEFLTYFQNEAQLEKSRLLSDRFSAERPKGSFSTLEIQRTEQGDSAMYLCASRRDSGLGETQYFGPGTRLLVL.

This chain uses TRBV4-1 with TRBJ2-5, with 7 bases lining up with TRBD2. The DNA matches TRBJ2-7 better at its end, which makes the J call doubtful. The CDR3 consists of 16 residues. CDR1 is MGHRA, CDR2 YSYEKL, per germline. The CDR3 region has the DNA TGCGCCAGCAGCCAAGATCGGCGGGAGTGGTCCTACGAGCAGTACTTC. Its protein product is CASSQDRREWSYEQYF.

The gene calls are TRBV28 and TRBJ1-1; D is possibly TRBD1 (5 bases). CDR1 is MDHEN and CDR2 is SYDVKM in the germline V gene. The CDR3 has 14 amino acids. The V end was cut by 3 bases, the J end by 3 bases, with 11 bases between. CDR3 nucleotides: TGTGCCAGCAGTTTTTACGGGGGGGACACTGAAGCTTTCTTT. It is translated as CASSFYGGDTEAFF.

This sequence joins TRBV30 and TRBJ2-3; D unclear. The CDR3 has 11 amino acids. The V gene's germline CDR1 is GTSNPN and CDR2 SVGIG (reference sequence). Trimming took off 0 bases at V and 5 bases at J, with 3 bases between the two ends. The CDR3: CAWSVRDTQYF. In DNA form, the CDR3 reads TGTGCCTGGAGTGTACGAGATACGCAGTATTTT. Based on the CDR3 plus reference TRBV30 and TRBJ2-3, the full variable domain is SQTIHQWPATLVQPVGSPLSLECTVEGTSNPNLYWYRQAAGRGLQLLFYSVGIGQISSEVPQNLSASRPQDRQFILSSKKLLLSDSGFYLCAWSVRDTQYFGPGTRLTVL.

CDR3 residues: CASSFSGGRADTQYF. In nucleotides, the CDR3 is TGTGCCAGCAGCTTCTCGGGCGGGAGGGCAGATACGCAGTATTTT. This chain connects TRBV7-9 to TRBJ2-3; 9 nucleotides match TRBD2. The germline gives CDR1 SEHNR, CDR2 FQNEAQ (reference sequence). Germline trimming cut 3 bases from V and 4 bases from J; bases unmatched to any gene: 5. The CDR3 loop spans 15 amino acids.

V and J are TRBV2 and TRBJ2-1, with D uncertain. CDR1 SNHLY and CDR2 FYNNEI come from the germline V gene. V lost 6 bases to trimming and J lost 0 bases, with 12 bases between them. The CDR3 sequence is 15 residues long. This CDR3 reads CASRIQQISYNEQFF. The CDR3 nucleotides are TGTGCCAGCAGGATACAGCAGATCTCCTACAATGAGCAGTTCTTC.

CDR3 protein: CASSYDRVGYTF. CDR3 bases: TGTGCCAGCAGCTACGACAGGGTTGGCTACACCTTC. V and J are TRBV7-9 and TRBJ1-2, with 7 bases lining up with TRBD1. In germline, CDR1 is SEHNR, CDR2 FQNEAQ (reference sequence). V lost 4 bases and J lost 7; bases outside the gene matches: 3. The CDR3 spans 12 residues.

J is TRBJ1-2 and V is TRBV6-7; D gene uncertain. TRBV6-7 belongs to the ORF category, with a function that is uncertain. V lost 7 bases and J 9 bases, leaving 21 bases between the germline ends. The CDR3 consists of 14 residues. CDR3 amino acids: CASIRTALSPSYTF. In nucleotides, the CDR3 is TGTGCCAGCATCCGGACGGCCCTATCTCCAAGCTACACCTTC.

This rearrangement joins TRBV25-1 to TRBJ2-3, with TRBD1 matching 7 bases. This CDR3 is 15 amino acids long. After removal of 1 base from V and 1 base from J, the junction contained 2 bases not matched to a gene. From germline, CDR1 is MGHDK and CDR2 SYGVNS. CDR3 protein: CASSEWGTGTDTQYF. CDR3 bases: TGTGCCAGCAGTGAATGGGGGACAGGCACAGATACGCAGTATTTT.

The V and J genes are TRBV7-2 and TRBJ2-1; weak D call: TRBD2 (6 bases). Germline assignment: CDR1 SGHTA and CDR2 FQGNSA. Trimming removed 5 bases from V and 9 bases from J, with 17 bases in between. This CDR3 has 14 residues. CDR3 nucleotide sequence: TGTGCCAGCAGCACGCCGGGCCAGGGAGGTGAGCAGTTCTTC. The encoded protein is CASSTPGQGGEQFF.

V gene TRBV5-1 combines with J gene TRBJ2-7, with TRBD2 identical over 10 bases. V shed 3 bases and J 2 bases; nucleotides not matched to a gene: 5. Germline CDR1 SGHRS, CDR2 YFSETQ. This CDR3 contains 15 residues. The CDR3 DNA sequence: TGCGCCAGCAGCTGGGGGACTAGCGCGACCTACGAGCAGTACTTC. Its protein product is CASSWGTSATYEQYF. Filled out from reference TRBV5-1 and TRBJ2-7, the complete variable domain reads KAGVTQTPRYLIKTRGQQVTLSCSPISGHRSVSWYQQTPGQGLQFLFEYFSETQRNKGNFPGRFSGRQFSNSRSEMNVSTLELGDSALYLCASSWGTSATYEQYFGPGTRLTVT.

V and J are TRBV6-1 and TRBJ1-1; D not certain. This CDR3 is 13 amino acids long. V was clipped by 4 bases and J by 1 base, with 7 bases between them. Germline CDR1 and CDR2: MNHNS and SASEGT. In DNA, the CDR3 is TGTGCCAGCAGTGCAGTACAGAACACTGAAGCTTTCTTT. Translated, it gives CASSAVQNTEAFF.

The rearrangement links TRBV28 to TRBJ2-3; possible D gene TRBD2, 6 bases. The CDR3 is 14 residues long. The germline CDR1 and CDR2 sequences are MDHEN and SYDVKM. Trimming pared 3 bases from V and 2 bases from J, leaving 9 bases between. The CDR3 DNA reads TGTGCCAGCAGTTTGCGGGGAAACACAGATACGCAGTATTTT. This codes for CASSLRGNTDTQYF.

The genes are TRBV9 and TRBJ1-4; D unresolved. Per the germline V gene, CDR1 is SGDLS and CDR2 is YYNGEE. Trimming took 3 bases from V and 8 from J, leaving 17 bases between them. The CDR3 covers 15 residues. The CDR3 region is CASSAGDSLGEKLFF. The CDR3 region has the DNA TGTGCCAGCAGCGCTGGAGATTCGTTAGGCGAAAAACTGTTTTTT. The variable domain in full, with the rest retrieved from reference TRBV9 and TRBJ1-4, is DSGVTQTPKHLITATGQRVTLRCSPRSGDLSVYWYQQSLDQGLQFLIQYYNGEERAKGNILERFSAQQFPDLHSELNLSSLELGDSALYFCASSAGDSLGEKLFFGSGTQLSVL.

This clone appeared a single time. The chain uses TRBV18 and TRBJ2-4; 10 positions agree with TRBD1. V trimming: 3 bases; J trimming: 6 bases; junction bases outside the gene matches: 5. Germline V gene sequence: CDR1 KGHSH, CDR2 LQKENI. This CDR3 is built from 15 residues. CDR3 DNA: TGTGCCAGCTCACCCCCAGGACAGGGGGGAAACATTCAGTACTTC. As protein: CASSPPGQGGNIQYF.

The chain combines TRBV14 with TRBJ2-5; tentative D call: TRBD1 (5 bases). The V gene's germline CDR1 is SGHDN and CDR2 FVKESK. Trimming stripped 0 bases from V and 4 bases from J, with 12 bases between. This CDR3 is 15 amino acids long. The CDR3, as DNA: TGTGCCAGCAGCCAAGATGTGCAGGGTAGAGAGACCCAGTACTTC. Protein sequence: CASSQDVQGRETQYF.

The gene calls are TRBV10-3 and TRBJ2-7, with 7 bases aligning to TRBD2. The ends lost 0 bases at V and 6 bases at J; junction bases unmatched: 5. CDR1 and CDR2 (germline): ENHRY, SYGVKD. The CDR3 length is 14 residues. The DNA of the CDR3 is TGTGCCATCAGTGAGTCGGGGGGGAGCGGCGAGCAGTACTTC. It translates to CAISESGGSGEQYF.

The chain uses TRBV1 and TRBJ2-7. TRBV1 is labeled a pseudogene. This CDR3 has 15 amino acids. The CDR3 sequence: CTSSQEPPGRYEQYF. CDR3 coding DNA: TGCACCAGCAGCCAAGAGCCCCCCGGCCGCTACGAGCAGTACTTC.

The chain recombines TRBV28 with TRBJ1-6, with TRBD1 as a possible D gene (6 bases). The ends were cut back, 7 bases at V and 7 bases at J, with 11 bases in the middle. The CDR3 totals 13 residues. Germline V gives CDR1 MDHEN, CDR2 SYDVKM. CDR3 in DNA: TGTGCCAGCAAACAGGGAGGGAATTCACCCCTCCACTTT. Translating gives CASKQGGNSPLHF.

V is TRBV29-1 and J is TRBJ2-7; 9 bases map to TRBD2. The CDR3 length is 14 residues. The V segment lost 4 bases and the J segment 2 bases; nucleotides outside the gene matches: 6. The V gene's germline CDR1 is SQVTM and CDR2 ANQGSEA. The CDR3 coding sequence is TGCAGCGTTGGTTCAGCGGGAGGCACCTACGAGCAGTACTTC. Translation gives CSVGSAGGTYEQYF.

The gene calls are TRBV4-3 and TRBJ2-3, with a weak D call TRBD2 (6 bases). V was clipped by 0 bases and J by 8 bases, with 9 bases between them. The CDR3 covers 13 residues. The germline gives CDR1 LGHNA, CDR2 YSLEER. The CDR3 region is CASSQEPGGTQYF. CDR3 DNA: TGCGCCAGCAGCCAAGAACCCGGGGGTACGCAGTATTTT.

The chain links TRBV13 to TRBJ2-1; no firm D call. The CDR3 contains 14 residues. Germline V gene sequence: CDR1 PRHDT, CDR2 FYEKMQ (reference sequence). V was pared by 5 bases and J by 3 bases, with 11 bases between. As DNA, the CDR3 is TGTGCCAGCAGCCCTAGGACGGGCTACAATGAGCAGTTCTTC. Encoded protein: CASSPRTGYNEQFF.

The chain employs TRBV6-6 and TRBJ2-7; 8 nucleotides match TRBD2. CDR1 is MNHNY and CDR2 is SVGAGI in the germline V gene (reference sequence). Germline trimming cut 5 bases from V and 3 bases from J; bases unmatched to any gene: 6. CDR3 length equals 14 residues. CDR3 residues: CASSMTGTSYEQYF. For the CDR3, the DNA is TGTGCCAGCAGTATGACCGGGACTAGCTACGAGCAGTACTTC.

The chain has TRBV25-1 and TRBJ2-1; 14 nucleotides align to TRBD2. This CDR3 region has 16 residues. Germline V gene lookup returns CDR1 MGHDK and CDR2 SYGVNS. The ends lost 6 bases at V and 9 bases at J; junction bases unmatched: 10. DNA for the CDR3: TGTGCCAGCAGGACACCGGGACTAGCGGGAGTTGGTGAGCAGTTCTTC. It specifies CASRTPGLAGVGEQFF.